Given below is one T cell receptor (beta chain) in context. This sample is drawn from a study of response to subunit inactivated influenza vaccine. TCRdb recomputed calls from the RT-PCR reads with MiXCR, one row per CDR3 protein. The top ten clones hold 25% to 30% of a sample with about 170,000 distinct CDR3 sequences, around 12% of them seen once. From germline, CDR1 is SEHNR and CDR2 FQNEAQ (reference sequence). The V and J ends lost 7 bases and 8 bases respectively, with 18 bases between them. This CDR3 is 14 amino acids long. Another study also made use of these data, one on T cells expressing NK-cell markers. That investigation notes: TCR beta cDNA was generated via 5'RACE template switching incorporating UMIs. No clear determination of HCMV specificity was made for expanded NKG2C+ T cell clones.

Sequences were derived from CD8+ T cells sorted from PBMCs, sampled approximately 12 days after vaccination. The J gene is TRBJ2-1, the V gene TRBV7-9; D may be TRBD1 or TRBD2 (5 bases each). The TCR was taken from a man aged 50 to 59 who received an inactivated influenza vaccine. The CDR3 DNA reads as TGTGCCAGCACCCCTGGGGGATGGGAATATGAGCAGTTCTTC. It encodes CASTPGGWEYEQFF.